This T cell receptor (beta chain) was retrieved from a study of shared clonotypes between healthy human individuals. CD45RO-negative, CCR7-selected cells formed the naive CD8 fraction, which excluded terminally differentiated effector memory CD45RA+ cells. General study findings and limits: In having few donors, the study represented limited genetic and exposure-history diversity. Generally, naive subsets (rather than memory subsets) showed larger estimated richness.

The repertoire was sequenced with immunoSEQ multiplex PCR; TCRdb's copy has only in-frame clones and lacks some. The sample yields roughly 2.1 million clones, approximately 94% seen once. The germline V and J ends were trimmed by 5 bases and 2 bases, with 10 bases remaining between them. Per the germline V gene, CDR1 is SEHNR and CDR2 is FQNEAQ (reference sequence). This CDR3 is 13 amino acids long. A remark on this clone: The target antigen is unknown.

The specimen sequenced was naive CD8+ T cells from PBMCs. The J gene is TRBJ2-7, the V gene TRBV7-9; D ambiguous. The TCR originated in a man between 18 and 29 years old in good health. Some clones in this sample may be carry-over from other donors' samples. The CDR3 DNA reads TGTGCCAGCAGCCTACGGGTTACCTACGAGCAGTACTTC. It codes for CASSLRVTYEQYF.